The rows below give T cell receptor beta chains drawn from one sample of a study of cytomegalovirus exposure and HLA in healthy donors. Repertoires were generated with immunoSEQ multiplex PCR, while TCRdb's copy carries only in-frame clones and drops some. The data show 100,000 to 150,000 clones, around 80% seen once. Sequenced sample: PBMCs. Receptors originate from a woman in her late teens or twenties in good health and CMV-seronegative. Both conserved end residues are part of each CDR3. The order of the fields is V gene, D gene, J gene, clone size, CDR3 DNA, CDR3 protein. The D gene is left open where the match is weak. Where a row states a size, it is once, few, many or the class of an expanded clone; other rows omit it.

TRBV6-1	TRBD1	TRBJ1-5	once	TGTGCCAGCAGTGAACCACGAGGGGGCAGCATAGAGCCCCAGCATTTT	CASSEPRGGSIEPQHF
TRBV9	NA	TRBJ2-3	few	TGTGCCAGCAGCGAGGAGGACTGGGATACGCAGTATTTT	CASSEEDWDTQYF
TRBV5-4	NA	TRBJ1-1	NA	TGTGCCAGCAGCTTAGACTTGGGGCAGAACACTGAAGCTTTCTTT	CASSLDLGQNTEAFF
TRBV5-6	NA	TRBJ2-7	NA	TGTGCCAGCAGCCCGGCCGACACCAGGCCCGAGCAGTACTTC	CASSPADTRPEQYF
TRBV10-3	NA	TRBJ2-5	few	TGTGCCATCCGCGACGGCGGCGGTGTAGAGACCCAGTACTTC	CAIRDGGGVETQYF
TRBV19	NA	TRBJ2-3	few	TGTGCCAGTAGTGTCCGAGGGGGTACTAGCACAGATACGCAGTATTTT	CASSVRGGTSTDTQYF
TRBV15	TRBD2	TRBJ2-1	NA	TGTGCCACCAGCAGAGATCCCGCTAGCGGGAGGGCCATTTACAATGAGCAGTTCTTC	CATSRDPASGRAIYNEQFF
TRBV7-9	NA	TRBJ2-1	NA	TGTGCCAGCAGCTTAGAAATCGCCTACAATGAGCAGTTCTTC	CASSLEIAYNEQFF
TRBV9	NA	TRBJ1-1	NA	TGTGCCAGCAGCCCAAACCCGGGACTGCAGACTGAAGCTTTCTTT	CASSPNPGLQTEAFF
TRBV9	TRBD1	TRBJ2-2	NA	TGTGCCAGCAGCAGGGGCACAGGGGTAACCGGGGAGCTGTTTTTT	CASSRGTGVTGELFF
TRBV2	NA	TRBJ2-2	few	TGTGCCAGCAGTGCTGACATGAACACCGGGGAGCTGTTTTTT	CASSADMNTGELFF
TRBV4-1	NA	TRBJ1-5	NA	TGCGCCAGCAGCCAAGAGATGGGGGGGCGCCGGAGCAATCAGCCCCAGCATTTT	CASSQEMGGRRSNQPQHF
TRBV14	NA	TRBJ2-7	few	TGTGCCAGCAGCGCGGGAAGAAGGGCGGGCGAGCAGTACTTC	CASSAGRRAGEQYF
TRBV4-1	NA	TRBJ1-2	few	TGCGCCAGCAGCCCTACGGACATAGGGGGTGGCTATGGCTACACCTTC	CASSPTDIGGGYGYTF
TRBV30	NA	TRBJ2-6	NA	TGTGCCTGGAGTGTAGCCTCTGGGGCCAACGTCCTGACTTTC	CAWSVASGANVLTF
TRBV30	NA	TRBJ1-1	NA	TGTGCCTGGACTTCGCTCCGGGGAATCACTGAAGCTTTCTTT	CAWTSLRGITEAFF
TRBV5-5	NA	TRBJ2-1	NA	TGTGCCAGCAGACTCGGACTCCCCGGGGAGCAGTTCTTC	CASRLGLPGEQFF
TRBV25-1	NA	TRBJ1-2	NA	TGTGCCAGCAGTTCAGGGGCCTATGGCTACACCTTC	CASSSGAYGYTF
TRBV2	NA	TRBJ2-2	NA	TGTGCCAGCAGTAGAGGGCTAAACACCGGGGAGCTGTTTTTT	CASSRGLNTGELFF